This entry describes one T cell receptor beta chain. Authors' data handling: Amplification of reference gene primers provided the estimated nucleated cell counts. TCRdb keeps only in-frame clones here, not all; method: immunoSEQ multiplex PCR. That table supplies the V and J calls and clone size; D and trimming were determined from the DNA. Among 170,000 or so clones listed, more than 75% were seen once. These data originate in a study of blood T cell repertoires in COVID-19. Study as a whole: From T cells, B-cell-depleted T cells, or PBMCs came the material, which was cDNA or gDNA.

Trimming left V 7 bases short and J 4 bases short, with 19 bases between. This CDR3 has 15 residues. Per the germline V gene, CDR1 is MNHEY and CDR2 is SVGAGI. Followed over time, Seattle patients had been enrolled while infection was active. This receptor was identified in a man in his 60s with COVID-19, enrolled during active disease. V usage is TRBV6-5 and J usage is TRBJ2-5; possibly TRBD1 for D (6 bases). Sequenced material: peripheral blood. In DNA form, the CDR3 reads TGTGCCAGCACCCTAACGGGGACACCGGGAGAGACCCAGTACTTC. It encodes CASTLTGTPGETQYF.